This T cell receptor (beta chain) was profiled in a study of vaccination effects on CD4 cells after COVID-19. Study summary: Samples collected post-vaccine were obtained a median of 72 days after the second dose.

Expansion with viral peptide pools was applied to antigen-specific CD4+ T cells by the ViraFEST assay prior to sequencing. After roughly 11 days in culture, the CD4+ T cells were isolated. Each participant was given two doses of one vaccine (BNT162b2 or mRNA-1273). Wells containing 1.5 million to 2.5 million PBMC each were cultured with about 9 IU/ml IL-2 and about 9.6 ug/ml peptides. Each culture had half its medium swapped for IL-2 medium on days 3 and 7. With respect to this clone: Its cognate antigen is unknown.

Whole-study findings and limits: Clones from infection and from vaccination both contracted markedly late after vaccination.

TCRdb keeps only in-frame clones here, not all; method: immunoSEQ multiplex PCR. The table has more than 40,000 clones, around three quarters seen once; the top ten hold less than 15%. The trim removed 0 bases at V and 4 bases at J, leaving 2 bases unmatched. Germline V gene sequence: CDR1 SEHNR, CDR2 FQNEAQ (reference sequence). The CDR3 length is 15 residues. Sample: CD4+ T cells from PBMCs cultured with HCoV-OC43 spike peptides, taken after COVID-19 vaccination. Subset indicated: HCoV-OC43 spike overlapping peptide pool stimulation. The chain is built from TRBV7-9 and TRBJ2-1; 8 bases align to TRBD2. The sequence came from a human donor who received a COVID-19 vaccine. The CDR3 coding sequence is TGTGCCAGCAGCTTAGCGGGCGGGAGGTACAATGAGCAGTTCTTC. Amino acid sequence: CASSLAGGRYNEQFF.